The subject of this entry is one T cell receptor beta chain. The CDR3 has 14 amino acids. The V and J ends lost 7 bases and 0 bases respectively, with 13 bases between them. Per germline, CDR1 SQVTM and CDR2 ANQGSEA. These data are taken from a study of shared T cell receptors in the human thymus. Assay: immunoSEQ multiplex PCR; the TCRdb copy retains only in-frame clones and omits some. The sample shows more than 550,000 clones, approximately 85% of them seen only once. This sample was also put to use in a study of human thymus T cells. Turning to that study: Donor material was obtained from healthy Finnish infants undergoing corrective surgery for congenital heart defects. Resections were taken during corrective heart surgery, and the thymus tissue came from these. An apparent bias in V and J gene usage was seen in thymic and blood repertoires. As related research reported, thymic repertoires overlapped highly among unrelated individuals.

The receptor's source is a girl under three years old with a congenital heart defect. The material sequenced was thymocytes. The chain uses TRBV29-1 and TRBJ1-3; no clear D gene. In nucleotides, the CDR3 is TGCAGCGCAACATTCGTCCGCTCTGGAAACACCATATATTTT. Amino acids: CSATFVRSGNTIYF.